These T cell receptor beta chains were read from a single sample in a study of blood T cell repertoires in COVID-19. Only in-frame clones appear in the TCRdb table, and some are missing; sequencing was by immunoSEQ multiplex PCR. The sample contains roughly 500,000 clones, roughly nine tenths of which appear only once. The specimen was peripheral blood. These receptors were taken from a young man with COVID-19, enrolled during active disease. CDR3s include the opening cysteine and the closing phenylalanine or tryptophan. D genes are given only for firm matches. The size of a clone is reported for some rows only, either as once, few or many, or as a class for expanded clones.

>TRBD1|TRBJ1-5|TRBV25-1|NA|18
CASSPTGGRDNSNQPQHF
TGTGCCAGCAGTCCGACAGGGGGCAGAGATAATAGCAATCAGCCCCAGCATTTT
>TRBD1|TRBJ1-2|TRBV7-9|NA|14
CASSSRTGPYGYTF
TGTGCCAGCAGCTCCCGGACAGGACCCTATGGCTACACCTTC
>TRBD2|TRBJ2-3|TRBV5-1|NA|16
CASSLGTREDRDTQYF
TGCGCCAGCAGCTTAGGGACTAGGGAAGATAGAGATACGCAGTATTTT
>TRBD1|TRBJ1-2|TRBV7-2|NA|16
CASSLGAGGSGYGYTF
TGTGCCAGCAGCTTAGGGGCAGGGGGCAGTGGCTATGGCTACACCTTC
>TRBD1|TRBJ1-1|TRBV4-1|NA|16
CASSRGQGTMNTEAFF
TGCGCCAGCAGCCGCGGACAGGGCACCATGAACACTGAAGCTTTCTTT
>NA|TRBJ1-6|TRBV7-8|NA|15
CASSSEGRLVSPLHF
TGTGCCAGCAGCTCCGAGGGAAGACTTGTATCACCCCTCCACTTT
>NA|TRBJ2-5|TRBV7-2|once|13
CASVAGASETQYF
TGTGCTAGTGTGGCGGGGGCGTCGGAGACCCAGTACTTC
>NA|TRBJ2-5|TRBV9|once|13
CASSPRGQETQYF
TGTGCCAGCAGCCCCCGAGGTCAAGAGACCCAGTACTTC
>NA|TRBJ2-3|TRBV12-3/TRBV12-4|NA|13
CASSSPNTDTQYF
TGTGCCAGCAGTTCCCCCAACACAGATACGCAGTATTTT
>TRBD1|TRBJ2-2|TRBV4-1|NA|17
CASMGALGTALTGELFF
TGCGCCAGCATGGGGGCCCTTGGGACAGCCCTGACCGGGGAGCTGTTTTTT
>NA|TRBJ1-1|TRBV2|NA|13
CASRPSPNTEAFF
TGTGCCAGCAGACCTAGCCCGAACACTGAAGCTTTCTTT
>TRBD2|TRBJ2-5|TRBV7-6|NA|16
CASSLGHGGGQETQYF
TGTGCCAGCAGCTTAGGTCACGGGGGAGGGCAAGAGACCCAGTACTTC
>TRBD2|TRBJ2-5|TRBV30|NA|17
CAWSVLRLAGGQETQYF
TGTGCCTGGAGTGTACTGAGACTAGCGGGAGGACAAGAGACCCAGTACTTC
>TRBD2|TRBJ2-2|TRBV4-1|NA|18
CASSQVAPWTSGILELFF
TGCGCCAGCAGCCAAGTCGCCCCGTGGACTAGCGGGATATTAGAGCTGTTTTTT
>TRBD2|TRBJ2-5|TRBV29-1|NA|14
CSVGTSGSRETQYF
TGCAGCGTCGGGACTAGCGGGAGCAGAGAGACCCAGTACTTC
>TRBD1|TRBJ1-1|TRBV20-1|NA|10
CSVPGQGGFF
TGCAGTGTTCCGGGACAGGGGGGTTTCTTT
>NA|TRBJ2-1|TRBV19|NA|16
CASSITYNGIYNEQFF
TGTGCCAGTAGTATCACCTATAACGGGATCTACAATGAGCAGTTCTTC